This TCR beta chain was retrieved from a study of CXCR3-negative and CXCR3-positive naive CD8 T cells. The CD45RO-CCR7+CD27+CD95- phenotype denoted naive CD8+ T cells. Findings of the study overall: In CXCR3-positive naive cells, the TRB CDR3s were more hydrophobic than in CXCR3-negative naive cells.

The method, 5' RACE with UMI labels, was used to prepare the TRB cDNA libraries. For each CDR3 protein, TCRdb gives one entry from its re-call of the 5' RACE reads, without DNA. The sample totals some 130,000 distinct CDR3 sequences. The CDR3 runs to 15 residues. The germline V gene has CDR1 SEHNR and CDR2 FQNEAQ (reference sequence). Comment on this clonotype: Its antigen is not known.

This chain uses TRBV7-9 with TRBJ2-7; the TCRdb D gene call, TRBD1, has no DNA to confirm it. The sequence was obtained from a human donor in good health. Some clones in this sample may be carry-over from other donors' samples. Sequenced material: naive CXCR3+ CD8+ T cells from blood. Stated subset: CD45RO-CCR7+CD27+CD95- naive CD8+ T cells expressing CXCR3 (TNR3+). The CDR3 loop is CASSSWDRGSEEQYF.